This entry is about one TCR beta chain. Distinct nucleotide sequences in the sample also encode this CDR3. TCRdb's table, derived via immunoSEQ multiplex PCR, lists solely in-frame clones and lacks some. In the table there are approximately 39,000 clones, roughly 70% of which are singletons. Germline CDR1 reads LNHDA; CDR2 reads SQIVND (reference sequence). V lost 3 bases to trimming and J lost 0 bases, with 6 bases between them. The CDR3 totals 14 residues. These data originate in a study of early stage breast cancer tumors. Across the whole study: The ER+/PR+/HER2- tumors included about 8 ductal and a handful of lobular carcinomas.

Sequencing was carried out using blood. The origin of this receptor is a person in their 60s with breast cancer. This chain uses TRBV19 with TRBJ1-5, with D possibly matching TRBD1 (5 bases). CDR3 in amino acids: CASSIDSSNQPQHF. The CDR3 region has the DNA TGTGCCAGTAGTATCGACAGTAGCAATCAGCCCCAGCATTTT.